This record concerns one T cell receptor beta chain sequence. The source of the sample is a study of blood T cell repertoires in COVID-19. Study background: Acute and convalescent COVID-19 samples came from the United States, Italy and Spain. The analysed material was cDNA or gDNA that came from T cells, B-cell-depleted T cells, or PBMCs.

Methods used by the authors: Amplified reference gene primers provided the basis for estimating nucleated cell counts. TCRdb's copy holds only in-frame clones and misses some; the assay was immunoSEQ multiplex PCR. V and J calls plus clone size are reproduced from that table; the DNA served to infer D and trimming. The table lists about 76,000 clones, approximately 80% of them singletons. This clonotype originated in a human donor in a cohort sampled during active COVID-19. The sequenced material came from peripheral blood.

CDR3 residues: CASSSGGSSAYNEQFF. The CDR3 nucleotides read TGTGCCAGCAGCTCGGGAGGTTCTAGCGCTTACAATGAGCAGTTCTTC. V is TRBV11-2 and J is TRBJ2-1; TRBD2 matches at 7 bases. This CDR3 has 16 residues. From germline, CDR1 is SGHAT and CDR2 FQNNGV. Germline trimming cut 4 bases from V and 4 bases from J; bases unmatched to any gene: 10.